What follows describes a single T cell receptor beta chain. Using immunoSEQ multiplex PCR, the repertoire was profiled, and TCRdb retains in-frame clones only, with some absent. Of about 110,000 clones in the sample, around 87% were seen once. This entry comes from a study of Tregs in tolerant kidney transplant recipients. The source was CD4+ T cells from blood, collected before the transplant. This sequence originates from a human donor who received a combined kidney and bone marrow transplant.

The CDR3: CATSTPGGRNEQYF. The CDR3 bases are TGTGCCACCAGCACCCCGGGGGGGAGGAACGAGCAGTACTTC. The chain links TRBV15 to TRBJ2-7; 8 bases match TRBD2. Germline V gene lookup returns CDR1 LNHNV and CDR2 YYDKDF (reference sequence). CDR3 length: 14 amino acids. V dropped 4 bases and J dropped 5; count of bases not matched to a gene: 7.